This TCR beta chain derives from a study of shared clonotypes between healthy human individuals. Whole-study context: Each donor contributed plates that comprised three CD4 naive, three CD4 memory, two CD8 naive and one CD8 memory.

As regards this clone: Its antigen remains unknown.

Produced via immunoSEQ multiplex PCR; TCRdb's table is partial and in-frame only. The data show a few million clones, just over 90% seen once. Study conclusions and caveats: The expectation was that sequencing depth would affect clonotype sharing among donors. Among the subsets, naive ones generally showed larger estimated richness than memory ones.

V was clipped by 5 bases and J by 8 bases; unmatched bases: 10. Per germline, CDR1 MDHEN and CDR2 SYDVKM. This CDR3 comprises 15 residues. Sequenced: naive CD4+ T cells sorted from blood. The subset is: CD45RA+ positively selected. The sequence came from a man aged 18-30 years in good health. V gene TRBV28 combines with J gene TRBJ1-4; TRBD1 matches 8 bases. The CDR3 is CASSRVGTGGEKLFF. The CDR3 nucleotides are TGTGCCAGCAGTAGAGTCGGGACAGGCGGCGAAAAACTGTTTTTT.